Shown below are 4 T cell receptor beta chains from a single sample sequenced in a study of T cell responses to AZD1222 COVID-19 vaccine (dated by TCRdb to the early 2020s). Library prep was done by the immunoSEQ multiplex PCR assay. TCRdb mirrors the immuneACCESS table, restricted to in-frame sequences. Some clones are absent from its copies; in checked studies, under half trace to an unresolved V gene, and the reason for the others is unknown. The sample has tens of thousands of clones on record, 86% of them singletons. Jointly, the top ten make up less than 8.5% of the sample. The time point label, as the study defines it: about 28 days (+/-7) after the second vaccine dose. Sequenced material: peripheral blood, taken 28 days after the second AZD1222 dose. These receptors all come from an adult who received the AZD1222 COVID-19 vaccine.

The rearrangement joins TRBV6-5 to TRBJ2-3; D call uncertain. This CDR3 contains 15 residues. In germline, CDR1 is MNHEY, CDR2 SVGAGI. The V end was cut by 0 bases, the J end by 2 bases, with 9 bases between. As DNA, the CDR3 is TGTGCCAGCAGTTACTCGGCGGTCTACACAGATACGCAGTATTTT. Translation gives CASSYSAVYTDTQYF.

J is TRBJ1-5 and V is TRBV7-2; D unclear. Germline CDR1 reads SGHTA; CDR2 reads FQGNSA. CDR3 length: 13 amino acids. The germline V and J ends were trimmed by 3 bases and 0 bases, with 3 bases remaining between them. This chain's CDR3 is CASSLSSNQPQHF. CDR3 bases: TGTGCCAGCAGCTTGAGTAGCAATCAGCCCCAGCATTTT.

V usage is TRBV5-1 and J usage is TRBJ2-5; D assignment may be TRBD1 or TRBD2 (5 bases each). Trimming left V 4 bases short and J 2 bases short, with 15 bases between. This CDR3 is 15 amino acids long. CDR1 and CDR2 from the germline V gene are SGHRS and YFSETQ. CDR3 region: CASSRTGPGQETQYF. Written as DNA, the CDR3 is TGCGCCAGCAGCCGGACGGGGCCGGGTCAAGAGACCCAGTACTTC.

The genes are TRBV5-4 and TRBJ1-2; 10 bases line up with TRBD1. The CDR3 consists of 17 residues. Per germline, CDR1 SGHNT and CDR2 YYREEE (reference sequence). After removal of 0 bases from V and 4 bases from J, the junction contained 9 bases not matched to a gene. In DNA, the CDR3 is TGTGCCAGCAGCTTGGGGGGGACAGGGGTCCCGCTCTATGGCTACACCTTC. Protein: CASSLGGTGVPLYGYTF.